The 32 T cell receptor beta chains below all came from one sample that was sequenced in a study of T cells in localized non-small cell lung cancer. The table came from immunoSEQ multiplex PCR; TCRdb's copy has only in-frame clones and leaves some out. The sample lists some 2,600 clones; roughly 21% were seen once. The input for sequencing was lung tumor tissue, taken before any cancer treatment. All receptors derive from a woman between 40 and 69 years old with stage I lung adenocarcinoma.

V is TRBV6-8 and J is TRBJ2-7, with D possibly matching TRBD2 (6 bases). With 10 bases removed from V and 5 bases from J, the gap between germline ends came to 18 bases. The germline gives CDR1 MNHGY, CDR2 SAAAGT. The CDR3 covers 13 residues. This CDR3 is CAKLAGRRDEQYF. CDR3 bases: TGTGCCAAACTGGCGGGGCGGAGGGACGAGCAGTACTTC.

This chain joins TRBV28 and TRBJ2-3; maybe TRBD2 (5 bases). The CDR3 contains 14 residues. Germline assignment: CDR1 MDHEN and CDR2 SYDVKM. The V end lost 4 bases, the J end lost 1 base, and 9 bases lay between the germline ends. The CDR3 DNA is TGTGCCAGCAGTTCGCCCGGGGGCACAGATACGCAGTATTTT. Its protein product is CASSSPGGTDTQYF.

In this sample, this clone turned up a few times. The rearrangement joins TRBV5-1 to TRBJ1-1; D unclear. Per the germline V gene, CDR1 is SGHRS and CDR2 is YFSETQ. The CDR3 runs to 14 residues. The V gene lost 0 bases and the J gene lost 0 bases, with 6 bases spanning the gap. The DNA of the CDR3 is TGCGCCAGCAGCTTGGAAGTACTGAACACTGAAGCTTTCTTT. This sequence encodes CASSLEVLNTEAFF. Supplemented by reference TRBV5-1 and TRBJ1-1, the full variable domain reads KAGVTQTPRYLIKTRGQQVTLSCSPISGHRSVSWYQQTPGQGLQFLFEYFSETQRNKGNFPGRFSGRQFSNSRSEMNVSTLELGDSALYLCASSLEVLNTEAFFGQGTRLTVV.

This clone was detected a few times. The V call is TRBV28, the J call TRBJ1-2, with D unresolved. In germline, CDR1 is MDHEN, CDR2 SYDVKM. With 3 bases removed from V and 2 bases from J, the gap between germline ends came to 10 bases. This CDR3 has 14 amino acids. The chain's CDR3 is CASSFSPSNYGYTF. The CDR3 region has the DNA TGTGCCAGCAGTTTCTCGCCAAGCAACTATGGCTACACCTTC.

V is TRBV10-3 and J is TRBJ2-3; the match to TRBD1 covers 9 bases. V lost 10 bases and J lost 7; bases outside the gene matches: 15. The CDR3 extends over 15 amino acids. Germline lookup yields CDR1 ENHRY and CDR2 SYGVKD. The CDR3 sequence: CATSYRGRSGYTQYF. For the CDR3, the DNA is TGTGCCACCTCGTACAGGGGGCGGTCGGGGTATACGCAGTATTTT.

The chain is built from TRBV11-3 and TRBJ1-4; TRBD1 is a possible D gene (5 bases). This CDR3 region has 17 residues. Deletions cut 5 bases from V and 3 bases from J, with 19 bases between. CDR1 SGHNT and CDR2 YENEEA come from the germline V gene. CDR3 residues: CASSRRQSFLPNEKLFF. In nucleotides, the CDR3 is TGTGCCAGCAGCCGTAGACAGAGCTTCTTGCCTAATGAAAAACTGTTTTTT.

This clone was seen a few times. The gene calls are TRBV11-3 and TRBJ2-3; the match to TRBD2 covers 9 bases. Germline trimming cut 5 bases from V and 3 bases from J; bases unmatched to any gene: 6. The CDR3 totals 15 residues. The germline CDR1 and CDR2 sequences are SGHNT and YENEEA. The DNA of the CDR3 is TGTGCCAGCAGCCCCCGCGGGGGGGTGACAGATACGCAGTATTTT. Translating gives CASSPRGGVTDTQYF.

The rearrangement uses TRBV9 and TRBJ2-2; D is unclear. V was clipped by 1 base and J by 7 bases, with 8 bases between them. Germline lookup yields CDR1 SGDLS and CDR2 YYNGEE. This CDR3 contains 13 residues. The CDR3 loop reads CASSVRRGGELFF. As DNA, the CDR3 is TGTGCCAGCAGCGTAAGGCGTGGCGGGGAGCTGTTTTTT.

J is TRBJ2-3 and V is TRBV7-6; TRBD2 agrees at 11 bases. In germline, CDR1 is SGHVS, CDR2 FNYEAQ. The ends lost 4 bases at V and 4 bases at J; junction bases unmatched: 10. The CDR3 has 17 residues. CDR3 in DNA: TGTGCCAGCAGCTCTTACCCGACTAGCGGGACCTCAGATACGCAGTATTTT. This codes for CASSSYPTSGTSDTQYF. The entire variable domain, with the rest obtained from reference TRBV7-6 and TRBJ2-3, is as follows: GAGVSQSPRYKVTKRGQDVALRCDPISGHVSLYWYRQALGQGPEFLTYFNYEAQQDKSGLPNDRFSAERPEGSISTLTIQRTEQRDSAMYRCASSSYPTSGTSDTQYFGPGTRLTVL.

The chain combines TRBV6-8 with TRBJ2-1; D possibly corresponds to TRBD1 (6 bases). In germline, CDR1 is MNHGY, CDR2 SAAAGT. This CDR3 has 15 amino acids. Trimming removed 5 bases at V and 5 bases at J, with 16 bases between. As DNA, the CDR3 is TGTGCCAGCAGTGATCGACCGGACAGAAACAATGAGCAGTTCTTC. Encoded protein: CASSDRPDRNNEQFF.

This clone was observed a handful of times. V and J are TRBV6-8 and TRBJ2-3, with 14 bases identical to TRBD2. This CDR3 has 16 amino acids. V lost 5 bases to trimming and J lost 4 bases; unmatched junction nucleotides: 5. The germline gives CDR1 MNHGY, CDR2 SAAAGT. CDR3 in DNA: TGTGCCAGCAGTGGCCGACTAGCGGGGGGGCCAGATACGCAGTATTTT. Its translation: CASSGRLAGGPDTQYF.

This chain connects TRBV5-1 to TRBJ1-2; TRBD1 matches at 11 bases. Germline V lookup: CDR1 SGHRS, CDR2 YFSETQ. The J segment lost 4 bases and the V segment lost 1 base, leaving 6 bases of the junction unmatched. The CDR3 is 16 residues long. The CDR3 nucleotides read TGCGCCAGCAGCTTGTCGGACAGGGGGCCGGGCTATGGCTACACCTTC. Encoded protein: CASSLSDRGPGYGYTF.

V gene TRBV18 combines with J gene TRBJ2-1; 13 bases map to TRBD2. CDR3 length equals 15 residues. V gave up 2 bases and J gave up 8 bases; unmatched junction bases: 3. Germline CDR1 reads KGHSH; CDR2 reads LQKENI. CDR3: CASSPTSGGGHEQFF. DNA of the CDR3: TGTGCCAGCTCACCAACTAGCGGGGGGGGCCATGAGCAGTTCTTC.

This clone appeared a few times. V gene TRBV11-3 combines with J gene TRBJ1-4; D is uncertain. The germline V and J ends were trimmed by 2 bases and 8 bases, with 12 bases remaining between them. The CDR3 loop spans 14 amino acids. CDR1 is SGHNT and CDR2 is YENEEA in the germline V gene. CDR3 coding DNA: TGTGCCAGCAGCTTACGGCAGGCGGAGGAAAAACTGTTTTTT. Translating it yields CASSLRQAEEKLFF. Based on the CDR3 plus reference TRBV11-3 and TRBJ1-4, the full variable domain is EAGVVQSPRYKIIEKKQPVAFWCNPISGHNTLYWYLQNLGQGPELLIRYENEEAVDDSQLPKDRFSAERLKGVDSTLKIQPAELGDSAVYLCASSLRQAEEKLFFGSGTQLSVL.

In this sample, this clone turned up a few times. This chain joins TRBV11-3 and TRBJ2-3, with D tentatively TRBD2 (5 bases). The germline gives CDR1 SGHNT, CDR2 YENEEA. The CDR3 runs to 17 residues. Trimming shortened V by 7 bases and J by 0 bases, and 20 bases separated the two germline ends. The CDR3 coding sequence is TGTGCCAGCAAGGACGGGATTCCCACCTCTAGCACAGATACGCAGTATTTT. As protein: CASKDGIPTSSTDTQYF.

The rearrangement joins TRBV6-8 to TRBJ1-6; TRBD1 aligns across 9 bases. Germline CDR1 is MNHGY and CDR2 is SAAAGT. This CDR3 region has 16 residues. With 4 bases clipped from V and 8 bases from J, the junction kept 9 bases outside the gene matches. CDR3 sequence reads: CASSFTGTGTDSPLHF. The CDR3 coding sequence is TGTGCCAGCAGTTTCACCGGGACAGGGACGGATTCACCCCTCCACTTT.

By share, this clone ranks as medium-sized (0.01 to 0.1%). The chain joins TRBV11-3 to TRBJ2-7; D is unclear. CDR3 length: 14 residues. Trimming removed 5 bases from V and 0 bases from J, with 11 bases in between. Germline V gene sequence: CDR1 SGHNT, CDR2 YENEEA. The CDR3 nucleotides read TGTGCCAGCAGCCTAGGCCCGAGCTCCTACGAGCAGTACTTC. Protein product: CASSLGPSSYEQYF.

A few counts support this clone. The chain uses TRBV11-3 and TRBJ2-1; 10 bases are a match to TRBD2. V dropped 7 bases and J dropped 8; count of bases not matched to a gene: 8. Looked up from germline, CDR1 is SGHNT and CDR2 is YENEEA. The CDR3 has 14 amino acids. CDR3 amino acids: CASTGTSASHEQFF. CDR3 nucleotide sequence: TGTGCCAGCACCGGGACTAGCGCTAGCCATGAGCAGTTCTTC.

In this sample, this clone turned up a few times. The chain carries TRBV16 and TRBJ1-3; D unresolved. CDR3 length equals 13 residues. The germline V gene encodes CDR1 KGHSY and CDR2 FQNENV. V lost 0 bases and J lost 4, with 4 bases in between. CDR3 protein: CASSQSIGNTIYF. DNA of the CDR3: TGTGCCAGCAGCCAATCAATAGGAAACACCATATATTTT.

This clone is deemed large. CDR3 in DNA: TGTGCCAGCAGCTTGTTGGGCTATGCTAACTATGGCTACACCTTC. It specifies CASSLLGYANYGYTF. The chain uses TRBV11-3 and TRBJ1-2; D remains unclear. Trimming removed 3 bases at V and 0 bases at J, with 11 bases between. The CDR3 is 15 residues long. The V gene's germline CDR1 is SGHNT and CDR2 YENEEA.

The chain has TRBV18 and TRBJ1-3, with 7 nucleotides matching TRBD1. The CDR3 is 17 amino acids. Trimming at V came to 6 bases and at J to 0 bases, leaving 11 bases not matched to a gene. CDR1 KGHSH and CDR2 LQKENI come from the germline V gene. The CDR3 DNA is TGTGCCAGCTCCCGCACTGGGACAGCGAACTCTGGAAACACCATATATTTT. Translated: CASSRTGTANSGNTIYF.

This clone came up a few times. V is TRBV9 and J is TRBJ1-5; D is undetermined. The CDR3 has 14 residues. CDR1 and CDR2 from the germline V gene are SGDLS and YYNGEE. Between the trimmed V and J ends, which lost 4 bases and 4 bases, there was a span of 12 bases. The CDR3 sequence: CASSFGLNNQPQHF. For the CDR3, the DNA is TGTGCCAGCAGCTTCGGACTGAATAATCAGCCCCAGCATTTT.

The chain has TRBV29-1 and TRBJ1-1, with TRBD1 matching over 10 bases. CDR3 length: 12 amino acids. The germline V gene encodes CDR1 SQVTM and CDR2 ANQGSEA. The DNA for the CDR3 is TGCCGCGGAGGGACAGGGGCCACTGAAGCTTTCTTT. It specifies CRGGTGATEAFF.

The CDR3 protein is CASSSYPSGTGVYEQYF. The CDR3 coding sequence is TGTGCCAGCAGTTCTTACCCTTCCGGGACAGGGGTCTACGAGCAGTACTTC. The V call is TRBV6-8, the J call TRBJ2-7; 10 bases align to TRBD1. Germline CDR1 is MNHGY and CDR2 is SAAAGT. V was pared by 4 bases and J by 3 bases, with 12 bases of the junction left unmatched. This CDR3 region has 17 residues.

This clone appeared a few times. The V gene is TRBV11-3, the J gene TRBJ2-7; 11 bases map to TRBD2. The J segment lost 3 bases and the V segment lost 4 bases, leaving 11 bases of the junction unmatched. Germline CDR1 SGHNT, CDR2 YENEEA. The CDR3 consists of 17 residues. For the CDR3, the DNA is TGTGCCAGCAGCTCGTCTCTAGCGGGGGGCGACTACTACGAGCAGTACTTC. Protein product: CASSSSLAGGDYYEQYF.

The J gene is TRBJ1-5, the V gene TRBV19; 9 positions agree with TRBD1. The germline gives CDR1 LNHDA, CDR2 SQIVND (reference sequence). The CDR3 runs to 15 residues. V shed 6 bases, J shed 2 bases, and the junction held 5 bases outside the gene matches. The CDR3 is CASRGGQGGNQPQHF. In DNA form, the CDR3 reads TGTGCCAGTAGGGGGGGACAGGGAGGCAATCAGCCCCAGCATTTT.

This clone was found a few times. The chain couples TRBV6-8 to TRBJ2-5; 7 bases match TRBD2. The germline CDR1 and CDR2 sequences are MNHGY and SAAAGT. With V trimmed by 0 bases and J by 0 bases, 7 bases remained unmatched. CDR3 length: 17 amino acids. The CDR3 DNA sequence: TGTGCCAGCAGTTACTCCGGGAGGCTAGCGGACCAAGAGACCCAGTACTTC. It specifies CASSYSGRLADQETQYF.

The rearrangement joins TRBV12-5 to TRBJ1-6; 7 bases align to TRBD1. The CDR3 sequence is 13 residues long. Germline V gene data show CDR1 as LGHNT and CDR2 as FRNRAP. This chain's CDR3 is CATRTGGNSPLHF. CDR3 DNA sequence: TGTGCCACCCGGACAGGAGGTAATTCACCCCTCCACTTT.

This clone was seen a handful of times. The CDR3 region has the DNA TGTGCCAGCAGTTTGGGATGGGGGACCGGGGAGCTGTTTTTT. It codes for CASSLGWGTGELFF. This chain links TRBV6-8 with TRBJ2-2; either TRBD1 or TRBD2 may fit D (5 bases each). The CDR3 runs 14 residues. V was pared by 4 bases and J by 5 bases, with 11 bases between. Germline values: CDR1 MNHGY, CDR2 SAAAGT.

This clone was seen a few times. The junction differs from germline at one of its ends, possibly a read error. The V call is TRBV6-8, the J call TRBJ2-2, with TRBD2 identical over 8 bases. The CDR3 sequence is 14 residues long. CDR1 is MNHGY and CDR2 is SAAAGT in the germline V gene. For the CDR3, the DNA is TGTGCCATCAGTGGCCGGGAGGGTTACGGGGAGCTGTTTTTT. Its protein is CAISGREGYGELFF.

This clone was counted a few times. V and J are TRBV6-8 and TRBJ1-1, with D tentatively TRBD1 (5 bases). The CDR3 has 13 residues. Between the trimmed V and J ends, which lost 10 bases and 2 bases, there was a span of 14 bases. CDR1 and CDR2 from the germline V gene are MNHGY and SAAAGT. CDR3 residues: CATTGFGNTEAFF. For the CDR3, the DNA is TGTGCCACTACAGGTTTTGGTAACACTGAAGCTTTCTTT.

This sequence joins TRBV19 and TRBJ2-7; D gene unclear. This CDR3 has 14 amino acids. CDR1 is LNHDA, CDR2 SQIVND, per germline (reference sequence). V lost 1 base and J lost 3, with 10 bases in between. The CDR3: CASSIAAGYYEQYF. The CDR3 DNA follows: TGTGCCAGTAGTATAGCGGCTGGTTACTACGAGCAGTACTTC.